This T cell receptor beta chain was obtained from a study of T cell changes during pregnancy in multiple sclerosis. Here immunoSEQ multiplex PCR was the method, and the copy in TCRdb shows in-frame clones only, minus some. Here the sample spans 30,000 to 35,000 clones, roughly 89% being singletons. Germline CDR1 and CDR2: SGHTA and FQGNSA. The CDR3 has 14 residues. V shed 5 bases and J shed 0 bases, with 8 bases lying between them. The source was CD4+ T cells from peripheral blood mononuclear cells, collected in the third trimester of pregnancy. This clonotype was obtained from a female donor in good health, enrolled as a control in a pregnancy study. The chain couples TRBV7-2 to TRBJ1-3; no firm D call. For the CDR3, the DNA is TGTGCCAGCAGCCCCACACACTCTGGAAACACCATATATTTT. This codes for CASSPTHSGNTIYF. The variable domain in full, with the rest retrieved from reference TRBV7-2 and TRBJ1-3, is GAGVSQSPSNKVTEKGKDVELRCDPISGHTALYWYRQSLGQGLEFLIYFQGNSAPDKSGLPSDRFSAERTGGSVSTLTIQRTQQEDSAVYLCASSPTHSGNTIYFGEGSWLTVV.